The next 9 T cell receptor beta chains were all read from a single sample in a study of T cells in Graves' hyperthyroidism and ophthalmopathy. The TCR beta CDR3 regions underwent amplification using RNA transcripts as the source. The HTBI primer set was used in a first-round RT-PCR of the TCR CDR3. TCRdb used MiXCR to reprocess the multiplex PCR reads, holding one entry per CDR3 protein. The sample consists of under 600,000 distinct CDR3 sequences, around 16% of them appearing once. Sequencing was performed on blood. The receptors were gathered from a woman aged 35 to 49 with Graves' ophthalmopathy.

This clonotype has a count of ten or more. This rearrangement joins TRBV20-1 to TRBJ1-2; 7 nucleotides match TRBD1. CDR3 length: 10 residues. V shed 5 bases and J 14 bases; nucleotides not matched to a gene: 8. Germline CDR1 DFQATT, CDR2 SNEGSKA (reference sequence). In nucleotides, the CDR3 is TGCAGTGCTGGTAGACAGGGAGGAACCTTC. Its translation is CSAGRQGGTF.

This clonotype was seen many times. The chain recombines TRBV12-3 or TRBV12-4 with TRBJ2-1, with D tentatively TRBD2 (5 bases). Trimming stripped 3 bases from V and 4 bases from J, with 13 bases between. The CDR3 spans 15 residues. CDR3 sequence (DNA): TGTGCCAGCAGTTTTCCCAGCGGAACATACAATGAGCAGTTCTTC. It specifies CASSFPSGTYNEQFF.

This clonotype has at least ten counts. The chain couples TRBV3-1 to TRBJ1-1; D is uncertain. This CDR3 has 15 residues. In germline, CDR1 is LGHDT, CDR2 YNNKEL (reference sequence). With 0 bases removed from V and 0 bases from J, the gap between germline ends came to 8 bases. CDR3 residues: CASSQDASMNTEAFF. The CDR3 DNA sequence: TGTGCCAGCAGCCAAGATGCCAGCATGAACACTGAAGCTTTCTTT.

This chain joins TRBV12-3 or TRBV12-4 and TRBJ1-3, with D possibly TRBD1 on 6 matching bases. The ends were cut back, 8 bases at V and 0 bases at J, with 11 bases in the middle. The CDR3 is 14 residues long. The CDR3 sequence: CASGRDNSGNTIYF. CDR3 DNA sequence: TGTGCCAGCGGCCGGGACAACTCTGGAAACACCATATATTTT.

This clonotype has at least ten counts. The V gene is TRBV28, the J gene TRBJ2-7; D could derive from TRBD1 or TRBD2 (5 bases each). CDR1 is MDHEN, CDR2 SYDVKM, per germline. V lost 8 bases to trimming and J lost 2 bases, with 10 bases between them. The CDR3 consists of 12 residues. CDR3 nucleotides: TGTGCCAGCGGGACGGCGACCTACGAGCAGTACTTC. Translating it yields CASGTATYEQYF.

There are a few counts of this clonotype. At one end, the junction sequence differs from germline, possibly due to a read error. This chain joins TRBV27 and TRBJ2-1; D remains unclear. Germline V gives CDR1 MNHEY, CDR2 SMNVEV (reference sequence). The CDR3 is 13 amino acids. CDR3 amino acids: CARDLPGRNEQFF. CDR3 bases: TGTGCCAGGGACCTACCGGGCCGCAATGAACAGTTCTTC.

In its sample, this clonotype was seen many times. The V and J genes are TRBV28 and TRBJ2-1; 10 bases align to TRBD2. Germline CDR1 is MDHEN and CDR2 is SYDVKM. V lost 5 bases and J lost 15; bases outside the gene matches: 13. The CDR3 extends over 14 amino acids. The CDR3 DNA is TGTGCCAGCAGTAAACCTCCCGGGACTAGCGCTCCGTTCTTC. As protein: CASSKPPGTSAPFF. Full variable domain (outside the CDR3, taken from reference TRBV28 and TRBJ2-1): DVKVTQSSRYLVKRTGEKVFLECVQDMDHENMFWYRQDPGLGLRLIYFSYDVKMKEKGDIPEGYSVSREKKERFSLILESASTNQTSMYLCASSKPPGTSAPFFGPGTRLTVL.

This clonotype was observed at least ten times. This chain joins TRBV3-1 and TRBJ1-4; D perhaps matches TRBD1 (6 bases). Germline V CDR1 and CDR2: LGHDT, YNNKEL (reference sequence). V was trimmed by 4 bases and J by 8 bases, leaving 14 bases between them. The CDR3 covers 14 residues. DNA for the CDR3: TGTGCCAGCAGCCCCGGGACACCCAGCGAAAAACTGTTTTTT. Translated: CASSPGTPSEKLFF.

J is TRBJ2-5 and V is TRBV3-1; D not resolved. Germline CDR1 and CDR2: LGHDT and YNNKEL (reference sequence). The CDR3 consists of 14 residues. Trimming took off 0 bases at V and 2 bases at J, with 7 bases between the two ends. The chain's CDR3 is CASSQDTVQETQYF. The DNA of the CDR3 is TGTGCCAGCAGCCAAGATACAGTTCAAGAGACCCAGTACTTC.